This T cell receptor beta chain was sequenced for a study of T cells in Graves' hyperthyroidism and ophthalmopathy. As for the study in general: Upon initial diagnosis and before any treatment, peripheral blood was collected.

RNA transcripts yielded amplified TCR beta CDR3 regions. TCR CDR3 underwent first-round RT-PCR with the HTBI primer set. TCRdb passed the multiplex PCR reads through MiXCR, listing each CDR3 protein once. The sample shows a few hundred thousand distinct CDR3 sequences, more than 15% of them seen only once. With V trimmed by 8 bases and J by 3 bases, 5 bases remained unmatched. Germline lookup yields CDR1 MNHEY and CDR2 SVGEGT. The CDR3 has 13 amino acids. The PBMCs were sourced from fresh peripheral blood (about 10 ml). Study-level points and caveats: Ophthalmopathy and stable hyperthyroidism were separated by a 13 V-J model. Ophthalmopathy was predicted by the model a median of about 6.7 months ahead of onset.

This clonotype was picked up a small number of times. Its antigen is not identified. The sample comprised blood. The genes are TRBV6-2 or TRBV6-3 and TRBJ1-1; the match to TRBD1 covers 8 bases. The sequence was obtained from a woman aged 18 to 35 with Graves' hyperthyroidism that later progressed to Graves' ophthalmopathy. The CDR3 sequence: CASWDRRDTEAFF. CDR3 DNA sequence: TGTGCCAGCTGGGACAGGAGGGACACTGAAGCTTTCTTT.